The source of this T cell receptor beta chain is a study of CD8 T cells in Susac syndrome (dated by TCRdb to about 2019). At the level of the whole study: Of the Susac syndrome patients who were sequenced, roughly 6 had clinically active disease and roughly 8 were in clinical remission. Whether CD8+ T cell activation and differentiation in Susac syndrome was antigen driven was tested using repertoire sequencing. At blood withdrawal, Susac syndrome patients were either therapy-naive, taking corticosteroids (in some cases with IVIg as well), or taking IVIg alone. The full study reports these points: The number of individuals in the TCR sequencing and HLA analysis was acknowledged as relatively small. No clonal expansion was detected in the CD4+ T cell repertoire of Susac syndrome patients.

RNA was extracted using the RNeasy kit, and roughly 0.5 to 1 ug of the RNA was reverse transcribed with random hexamers. The immunoSEQ multiplex PCR assay, which covers 54 Vbeta and 13 Jbeta segments, was used to amplify TCR beta CDR3 regions. Bias from PCR amplification was corrected by using a synthetic template baseline for primer optimization and for computational correction. In the authors' own workflow: Reads were annotated to V, D and J genes according to IMGT and were analyzed with immunoSEQ Analyzer, with only productive sequences retained. Clonality was computed as one minus Shannon entropy normalized by log2 of the number of productive unique sequences. For each patient and control, public and private clones were evaluated among the 100 most prevalent clones. A clone was defined as Susac-specific if it was absent from the healthy and MS cohorts, from 950 to 1,300 published viral clones and from other ImmuneACCESS disease sequences. The public reads were reanalyzed by TCRdb: fastp trimming at Q25, MiXCR alignment, in-frame beta chains only. Each entry merges the rows of one CDR3 protein and shows their most common DNA and genes. The V and J calls were not made by the authors but by TCRdb's processing. This sample gives around 150,000 distinct CDR3 sequences in total; roughly 94% of them show up just once. The leading ten clones occupy more than 0.11% of the sample.

Peripheral blood CD8+ and CD4+ T cells from healthy donors, Susac syndrome patients and multiple sclerosis patients were profiled by high-throughput TCR beta sequencing. Susac syndrome patients met recently defined diagnostic criteria for definite or probable disease. Bulk CD8+ and CD4+ T cells were purified by magnetic negative isolation, while CD8+ TEMRA cells were enriched using FACS. Blood was collected in EDTA tubes and processed within 24 hours, with PBMCs isolated through density gradient centrifugation. PBMCs destined for TCR sequencing were cryopreserved in liquid nitrogen and later thawed in a 37 °C water bath. A purity of at least 90% was achieved for sorted or isolated CD4+, CD8+ and CD8+ TEMRA cells. The germline V gene (reference sequence) gives CDR1 as DFQATT and CDR2 as SNEGSKA. Trimming removed 1 base from V and 6 bases from J, leaving 6 bases between the germline ends. Spanning cysteine to phenylalanine, the CDR3 consists of 12 amino acids. The sequence is cut down to CDR3 DNA, 36 bases in frame from base 1.

This clonotype was seen only once. It has no known antigen specificity. No per-base quality is available; no much larger clone lies one base away. One read alone provides weak support. Sequencing used CD4+ T cells from PBMCs. The sequence joins TRBV20-1 to TRBJ1-4; the D gene lacks a confident call. This TCR derives from a human donor with Susac syndrome. This receptor has the CDR3 CSARGLYEKLFF. The DNA is TGCAGTGCTAGAGGACTTTATGAAAAACTGTTTTTT.